The rows below give T cell receptor beta chains drawn from one sample of a study of blood T cell repertoires in COVID-19. Some clones are missing from TCRdb's copy, which holds only in-frame ones; the method was immunoSEQ multiplex PCR. The sample yields fewer than 250,000 clones, about four fifths seen once. Material: PBMCs or T cells enriched from blood (not recorded which). The receptors originated from a middle-aged woman who had been exposed to COVID-19. CDR3s leave out the opening cysteine and the closing phenylalanine or tryptophan.

TRBJ1-6	TRBV3-1/TRBV3-2	ASSQGPDSPLH
TRBJ1-2	TRBV28	ASSWGQGLNGYT
TRBJ1-1	TRBV2	ASSSRGYTEAF
TRBJ2-2	TRBV19	ASTPWGGGTGELF
TRBJ2-7	TRBV6-5	ASTLTGDSYEQY
TRBJ1-1	TRBV5-5	ASSFSGGGNTEAF
TRBJ1-6	TRBV5-8	ASSGTDRNNSPLH
TRBJ1-4	TRBV7-9	ASSSTGDFEKLF
TRBJ2-7	TRBV27	ASSGTGNYEQY
TRBJ2-3	TRBV7-2	ASSLSGGMQY
TRBJ2-3	TRBV2	ASSQGYLTDTQY
TRBJ1-4	TRBV3-1/TRBV3-2	ASSHRNRDNEKLF
TRBJ1-5	TRBV19	ASSILSGHSNQPQH
TRBJ1-1	TRBV3-1/TRBV3-2	ASSSYRGDTEAF
TRBJ1-4	TRBV7-2	ASSLVAATGNEKLF
TRBJ1-1	TRBV20-1	SASSEWDRDSAF
TRBJ2-1	TRBV11-2	ASSLRLAGVYNEQF
TRBJ1-1	TRBV9	ARATGRENTEAF
TRBJ2-7	TRBV5-1	ASSLGDARTYEQY
TRBJ2-5	TRBV5-5	ASSLEDRGYQETQY
TRBJ2-7	TRBV3-1/TRBV3-2	ASSLSSGGGAYEQY
TRBJ1-1	TRBV28	ASSEERQKAF
TRBJ2-5	TRBV5-8	ASSLAPGLTQETQY
TRBJ1-1	TRBV4-2	VSSQPSSTGAGMNTEAF
TRBJ2-7	TRBV9	ASAGQTYEQY
TRBJ2-3	TRBV12-3/TRBV12-4	ASSPGRDTQY
TRBJ1-6	TRBV7-6	ASSLRSDSPLH
TRBJ1-4	TRBV15	ATSAGLNEKLF
TRBJ2-5	TRBV5-1	ASSLGPLAGGPQTQY
TRBJ1-1	TRBV6-5	ASTPGGNANTEAF
TRBJ2-6	TRBV2	ASGRTSVAGANVLT
TRBJ2-1	TRBV12-2	ASRQTRRFSYNEQF
TRBJ2-5	TRBV9	ASNGGASRGETQY
TRBJ2-1	TRBV6-1	ASSETGKYNEQF
TRBJ2-3	TRBV19	ASSETSGGAPTDTQY
TRBJ2-5	TRBV29-1	SVADPGRGRGETQY
TRBJ2-7	TRBV6-5	ASSLNSGGLYEQY
TRBJ2-5	TRBV4-3	ASSQALGGGETQY
TRBJ2-7	TRBV18	ASSPGQLPPYEQY
TRBJ2-3	TRBV7-9	ASSPRTSGVTDTQY
TRBJ1-1	TRBV20-1	SAVRQGAF
TRBJ2-1	TRBV2	ASSEDTGANEQF
TRBJ1-4	TRBV6-5	ASSYAGQGEEKLF
TRBJ1-1	TRBV21-1	ASSKAGHRNTEAF
TRBJ1-3	TRBV5-4	ASSLGQFFSGNTIY
TRBJ2-3	TRBV4-1	ASSQNSAGVTDTQY